This record concerns one T cell receptor (beta chain) sequence. The data stem from a study of blood T cell repertoires in COVID-19. In the study overall: Collection of acute and convalescent COVID-19 samples took place in the United States, Italy and Spain. Sources were T cells, B-cell-depleted T cells, or PBMCs; the material itself was cDNA or gDNA.

Original data processing: Amplified reference gene primers provided the basis for estimating nucleated cell counts. Profiled with immunoSEQ multiplex PCR; TCRdb holds only in-frame clones, not every one. V and J calls and clone size are as listed in that table; D and trimming were resolved from the DNA. The sample holds 55,000 to 80,000 clones, approximately 79% seen once. The clonotype was recovered from a man in his 60s with acute or convalescent COVID-19. Input material: peripheral blood.

CDR3 DNA: TGCGCCAGCAGCCAGGGACAGGGTAGGGATCAGCCCCAGCATTTT. Protein: CASSQGQGRDQPQHF. The chain joins TRBV4-3 to TRBJ1-5, with 9 positions matching TRBD1. Per germline, CDR1 LGHNA and CDR2 YSLEER. CDR3 size: 15 residues. With 3 bases clipped from V and 5 bases from J, the junction kept 5 bases outside the gene matches.